This TCR beta chain was recovered during a study of blood T cells in healthy people across ages. Study results and limitations: The study found TCR beta diversity correlated strongly with naive T cell percentage.

The V end lost 6 bases, the J end lost 5 bases, and 5 bases lay between the germline ends. This CDR3 comprises 10 residues. Germline lookup yields CDR1 SNHLY and CDR2 FYNNEI. This clonotype was found many times. Its antigen is unidentified. Sample-barcoded 5' priming and a J-beta primer mix drove a second PCR of 7 to 11 cycles. TCRdb analysed the 5' RACE reads with MiXCR anew, one entry per CDR3 protein. This table has 1.5 million to 2 million distinct CDR3 sequences, under 30% appearing once. The clonotype originates from a woman under 40 in good health. The sequencing input was blood. The chain links TRBV2 to TRBJ2-7; D ambiguous. The CDR3 loop reads CASSRNEQYF. CDR3 nucleotides: TGTGCCAGCAGCCGGAACGAGCAGTACTTC.